There are a few counts of the clone carrying this TCR beta chain. The data derive from a study of blood T cells in healthy people across ages. A sample-barcoded 5' primer and a J-beta primer mix were used in a second PCR of roughly 6 to 11 cycles. Each CDR3 protein gets one entry after TCRdb re-called the 5' RACE reads with MiXCR. The repertoire has roughly 1.5 million distinct CDR3 sequences, about 42% of them found once; the top ten carry just over 4%. V gave up 1 base and J gave up 3 bases; unmatched junction bases: 5. The CDR3 consists of 14 residues. Germline V gene data show CDR1 as DFQATT and CDR2 as SNEGSKA (reference sequence).

The TCR was taken from a woman under 30 in good health. This chain connects TRBV20-1 to TRBJ2-7; the match to TRBD1 covers 8 bases. The specimen sequenced was blood. Here the CDR3 DNA reads TGCAGTGCTAGAGTGGTGGACAGGGACTACGAGCAGTACTTC. This encodes CSARVVDRDYEQYF.